This T cell receptor (beta chain) was profiled in a study of T cell responses to AZD1222 COVID-19 vaccine. Libraries were prepared by immunoSEQ multiplex PCR; TCRdb keeps only in-frame clonotypes and omits some of them. The data hold 150,000 or so clones, with roughly nine tenths observed a single time. Trimming pared 1 base from V and 0 bases from J, leaving 9 bases between. The CDR3 contains 15 residues. Germline V CDR1 and CDR2: SGHAT, FQNNGV. This clone was observed once. The source was peripheral blood, collected on day 0 of AZD1222 vaccination. This receptor was identified in an adult in good health. The V gene is TRBV11-2, the J gene TRBJ2-5; D not resolved. For the CDR3, the DNA is TGTGCCAGCAGCTTAGCCTGGGCATACCAAGAGACCCAGTACTTC. Translated: CASSLAWAYQETQYF.